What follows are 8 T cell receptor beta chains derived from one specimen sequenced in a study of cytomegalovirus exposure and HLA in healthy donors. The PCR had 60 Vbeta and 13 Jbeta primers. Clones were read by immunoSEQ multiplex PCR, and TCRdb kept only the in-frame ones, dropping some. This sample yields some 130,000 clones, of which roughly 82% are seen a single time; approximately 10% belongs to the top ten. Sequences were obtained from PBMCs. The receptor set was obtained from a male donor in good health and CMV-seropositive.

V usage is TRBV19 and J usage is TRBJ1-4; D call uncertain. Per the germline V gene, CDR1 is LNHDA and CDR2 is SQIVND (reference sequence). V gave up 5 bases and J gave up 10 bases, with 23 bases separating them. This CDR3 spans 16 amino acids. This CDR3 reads CASSRRNSALSGKLFF. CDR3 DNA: TGTGCCAGTAGTCGGAGGAACAGTGCCCTTTCGGGAAAACTGTTTTTT.

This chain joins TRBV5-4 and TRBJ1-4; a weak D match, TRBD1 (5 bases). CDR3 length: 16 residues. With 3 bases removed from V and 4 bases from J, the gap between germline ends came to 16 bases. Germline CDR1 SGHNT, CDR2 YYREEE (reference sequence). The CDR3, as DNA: TGTGCCAGCAGCTGCCGGGAGGGGAGTTATAATGAAAAACTGTTTTTT. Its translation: CASSCREGSYNEKLFF. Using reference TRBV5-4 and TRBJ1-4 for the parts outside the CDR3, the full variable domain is ETGVTQSPTHLIKTRGQQVTLRCSSQSGHNTVSWYQQALGQGPQFIFQYYREEENGRGNFPPRFSGLQFPNYSSELNVNALELDDSALYLCASSCREGSYNEKLFFGSGTQLSVL.

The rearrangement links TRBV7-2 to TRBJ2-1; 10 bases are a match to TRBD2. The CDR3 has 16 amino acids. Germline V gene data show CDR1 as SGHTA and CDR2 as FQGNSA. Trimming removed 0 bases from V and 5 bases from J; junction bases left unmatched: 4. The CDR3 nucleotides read TGTGCCAGCAGCTTAGCCGAACTAGCGGGGCACAATGAGCAGTTCTTC. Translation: CASSLAELAGHNEQFF.

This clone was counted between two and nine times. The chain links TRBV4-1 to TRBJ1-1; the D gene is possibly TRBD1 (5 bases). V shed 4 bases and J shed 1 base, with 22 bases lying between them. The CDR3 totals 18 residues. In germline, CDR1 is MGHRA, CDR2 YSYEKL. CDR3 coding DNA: TGCGCCAGCAGCCCCTCGGGCCAGGGTGGGCGCGCGAACACTGAAGCTTTCTTT. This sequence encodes CASSPSGQGGRANTEAFF.

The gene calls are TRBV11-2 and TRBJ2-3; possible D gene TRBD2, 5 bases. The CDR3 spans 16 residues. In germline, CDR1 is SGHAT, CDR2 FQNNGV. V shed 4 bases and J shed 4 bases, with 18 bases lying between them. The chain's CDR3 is CASSSLGLKAPDTQYF. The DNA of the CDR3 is TGTGCCAGCAGCTCTCTTGGACTTAAAGCGCCAGATACGCAGTATTTT. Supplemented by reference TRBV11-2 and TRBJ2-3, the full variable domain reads EAGVAQSPRYKIIEKRQSVAFWCNPISGHATLYWYQQILGQGPKLLIQFQNNGVVDDSQLPKDRFSAERLKGVDSTLKIQPAKLEDSAVYLCASSSLGLKAPDTQYFGPGTRLTVL.

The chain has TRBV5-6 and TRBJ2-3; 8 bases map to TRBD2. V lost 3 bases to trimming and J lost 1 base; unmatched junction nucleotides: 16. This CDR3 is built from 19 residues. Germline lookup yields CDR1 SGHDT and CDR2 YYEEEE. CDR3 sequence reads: CASSWGPGLVSRGTDTQYF. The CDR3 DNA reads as TGTGCCAGCAGCTGGGGTCCGGGACTAGTGAGTCGTGGCACAGATACGCAGTATTTT.

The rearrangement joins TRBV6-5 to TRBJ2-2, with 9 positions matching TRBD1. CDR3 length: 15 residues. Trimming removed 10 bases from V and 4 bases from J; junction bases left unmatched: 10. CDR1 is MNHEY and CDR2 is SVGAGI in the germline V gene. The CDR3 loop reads CATTGGLVGTGELFF. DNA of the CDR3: TGTGCCACCACAGGGGGCCTCGTGGGCACCGGGGAGCTGTTTTTT.

The CDR3: CASSLHLLAEAFF. CDR3 DNA: TGTGCCAGCAGTTTGCACTTGCTCGCTGAAGCTTTCTTT. The rearrangement uses TRBV27 and TRBJ1-1; unclear D gene. Trimming took 3 bases from V and 6 from J, leaving 11 bases between them. This CDR3 is built from 13 residues. CDR1 is MNHEY, CDR2 SMNVEV, per germline (reference sequence).